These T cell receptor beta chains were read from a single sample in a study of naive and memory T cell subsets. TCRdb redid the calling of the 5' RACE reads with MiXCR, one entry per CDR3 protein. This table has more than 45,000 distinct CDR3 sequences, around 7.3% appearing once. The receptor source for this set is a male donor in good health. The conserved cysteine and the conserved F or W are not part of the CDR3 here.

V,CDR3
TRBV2,ASKGAANTGELF
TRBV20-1,SARAGIALDTQY
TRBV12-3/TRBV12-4,ASSLGGEVGKLF
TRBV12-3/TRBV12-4,ASSSGGSLTQY
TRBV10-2,ASRRDRHGYT
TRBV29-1,SVSLGGTGELF
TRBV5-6,ASKGPGNTIY
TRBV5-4,ASSQGQGGNSPLH
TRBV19,ASTGGLGQPQH
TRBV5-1,ASRGQQETQY
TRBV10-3,AISESSGTTNTGELF
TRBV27,ASSLEGRGVGYGYT
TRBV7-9,ASSLASVVAGVRSDTQY
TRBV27,ASSFKTLTGTQY
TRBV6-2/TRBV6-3,AILAPGAGANVLT
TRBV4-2,ASSLGLAEQSNEQF
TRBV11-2,ASSSLGGGEYSYEQY
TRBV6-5,ASIPGGWGNYGYT
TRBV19,ASTRGPAYEQY
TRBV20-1,SAGGQGNEQF
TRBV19,ASTGQGGNQPQH
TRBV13,ASPLPGQGYNEQF
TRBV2,ASIPDANTGELF
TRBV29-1,SVATGKTTEAF
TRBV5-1,ASSLEAGAGFSGYT
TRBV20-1,SARGLGNSPLH
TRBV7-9,ASSLKAFNQPQH
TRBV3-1,ASTQSLQETQY
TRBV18,ASSPLGQGASYNSPLH
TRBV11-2,ASSFGRLITDTQY
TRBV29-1,SVVDPGQGDTEAF
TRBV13,ASSASLAGASWQY
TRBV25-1,ASTPGTGLSYEQY
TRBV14,ASSPRPGQGGPGELF
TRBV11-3,ASSVRAPGELF
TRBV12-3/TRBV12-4,ASSLARLGLATQY
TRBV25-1,ASSVMSYGYT
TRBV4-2,ASSQVPGLAGDLGTGELF
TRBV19,ASSDPSGPGGPDTQY
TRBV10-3,AISESLGGETEAF